What follows describes a single TCR beta chain. Trimming stripped 6 bases from V and 4 bases from J, with 18 bases between. CDR3 length: 15 residues. The germline V gene has CDR1 SGHRS and CDR2 YFSETQ. TCRdb's copy holds only in-frame clones and misses some; the assay was immunoSEQ multiplex PCR. The sample yields 150,000 to 200,000 clones, almost 85% seen once. The data stem from a study of blood T cell repertoires in COVID-19. Study details: The United States, Italy and Spain supplied acute and convalescent COVID-19 samples.

The origin of this receptor is a man aged 45-65 years who had recovered from COVID-19. The chain links TRBV5-1 to TRBJ2-3, with a possible D match to TRBD1 (5 bases). The sample consisted of PBMCs or T cells enriched from blood (not recorded which). The CDR3 DNA is TGCGCCAGCATCCCAAGGCCAGGGCGAGCAGATACGCAGTATTTT. Translation gives CASIPRPGRADTQYF.